This entry concerns a single T cell receptor (beta chain). How the authors handled the data: Estimation of nucleated cell counts relied on the amplification of reference gene primers. Generated by immunoSEQ multiplex PCR, the TCRdb table keeps only in-frame clones and is missing some. The DNA gave D and trimming, while V, J and clone size come from that table. The table has 88,000 or so clones, about 92% seen once; the top ten hold about 2%. The source of the sample is a study of blood T cell repertoires in COVID-19. About the research overall: The United States, Italy and Spain were the sources of the acute and convalescent COVID-19 samples. PBMCs, B-cell-depleted T cells, or T cells provided the cDNA or gDNA that made up the material.

This receptor was identified in a man aged 45 to 65 with acute or convalescent COVID-19. Specimen: peripheral blood.

Here the CDR3 reads CATRRGQNTGELFF. CDR3 DNA sequence: TGTGCCACCAGGAGGGGACAGAACACCGGGGAGCTGTTTTTT. The rearrangement uses TRBV24-1 and TRBJ2-2, with D perhaps TRBD1 (6 bases). V was cut by 7 bases and J by 1 base, with 9 bases left in between. Germline CDR1 is KGHDR and CDR2 is SFDVKD. This CDR3 comprises 14 residues.